Shown below are 9 T cell receptor beta chains from a single sample sequenced in a study of cytomegalovirus exposure and HLA in healthy donors. The study ran its PCR with 60 Vbeta and 13 Jbeta primers. Sequencing was performed with immunoSEQ multiplex PCR; in TCRdb, only in-frame clones are kept and a portion is missing. The data contain fewer than 180,000 clones, 55% to 80% of them singletons. What was sequenced was PBMCs. Receptors were obtained from a woman aged 55 to 70 in good health and CMV-seropositive.

The genes are TRBV7-7 and TRBJ2-5; 9 bases fit TRBD1. Germline V gives CDR1 SSHAT, CDR2 FNYEAQ (reference sequence). The CDR3 is 14 amino acids. Losses at the gene ends were 3 bases for V and 3 bases for J; bases not matched to a gene: 2. CDR3 nucleotides: TGTGCCAGCAGCTTTGACAGGGGGAAAGAGACCCAGTACTTC. It yields the protein CASSFDRGKETQYF.

This sequence joins TRBV7-2 and TRBJ2-1; perhaps TRBD2 as D (5 bases). V was shortened by 3 bases and J by 7 bases, with 13 bases between the two germline ends. The CDR3 is 14 amino acids. Germline V gene data show CDR1 as SGHTA and CDR2 as FQGNSA. The CDR3 reads CASSLVGAINEQFF. In DNA form, the CDR3 reads TGTGCCAGCAGCTTGGTGGGAGCGATAAATGAGCAGTTCTTC. Complete variable domain (other parts from reference TRBV7-2 and TRBJ2-1): GAGVSQSPSNKVTEKGKDVELRCDPISGHTALYWYRQSLGQGLEFLIYFQGNSAPDKSGLPSDRFSAERTGGSVSTLTIQRTQQEDSAVYLCASSLVGAINEQFFGPGTRLTVL.

This rearrangement joins TRBV5-1 to TRBJ2-5; a possible D gene is TRBD1 (5 bases). The CDR3 is 14 amino acids. V gave up 3 bases and J gave up 5 bases, with 14 bases separating them. The V gene's germline CDR1 is SGHRS and CDR2 YFSETQ. The CDR3 DNA reads as TGCGCCAGCAGCTGGAGATTCAAGGGGGAGACCCAGTACTTC. It is translated as CASSWRFKGETQYF.

This clone has just a few counts. The V gene is TRBV5-4, the J gene TRBJ1-1, with 7 bases matching TRBD1. CDR1 is SGHNT, CDR2 YYREEE, per germline (reference sequence). V shed 0 bases and J 1 base; nucleotides not matched to a gene: 9. The CDR3 sequence is 17 residues long. CDR3 in DNA: TGTGCCAGCAGCTTGGACCCCCGACAGGGTAAGAACACTGAAGCTTTCTTT. Translating gives CASSLDPRQGKNTEAFF.

This clone showed up just once. This chain connects TRBV6-1 to TRBJ2-3; D might be TRBD1 (6 bases). The germline CDR1 and CDR2 sequences are MNHNS and SASEGT. Trimming removed 8 bases at V and 3 bases at J, with 15 bases between. The CDR3 consists of 14 residues. The CDR3 coding sequence is TGTGCCAGCGGGTACCTGGGGGCTACAGATACGCAGTATTTT. It encodes CASGYLGATDTQYF.

This rearrangement joins TRBV7-3 to TRBJ1-1; unclear D gene. The CDR3 covers 13 residues. CDR1 and CDR2 from the germline V gene are SGHTA and FQGTGA. The V gene lost 6 bases and the J gene lost 5 bases, with 13 bases spanning the gap. The chain's CDR3 is CASRLGSGTEAFF. DNA of the CDR3: TGTGCCAGCAGATTGGGGAGTGGAACTGAAGCTTTCTTT.

The rearrangement links TRBV11-2 to TRBJ2-1, with TRBD2 matching over 12 bases. This CDR3 spans 17 amino acids. Germline CDR1 and CDR2: SGHAT and FQNNGV. The V segment lost 1 base and the J segment 7 bases; nucleotides outside the gene matches: 8. The CDR3 reads CASSLVAGLAGRNEQFF. The CDR3 nucleotides read TGTGCCAGCAGCTTAGTGGCCGGACTAGCGGGGAGAAATGAGCAGTTCTTC.

This clone was counted only a few times. The chain employs TRBV7-2 and TRBJ2-3, with 8 bases identical to TRBD2. The CDR3 has 18 amino acids. Looked up from germline, CDR1 is SGHTA and CDR2 is FQGNSA. The V and J ends lost 4 bases and 1 base, in that order; junction bases with no gene match: 13. In nucleotides, the CDR3 is TGTGCCAGCAGCTCAACGAGCGGGAGCCAACATCGCACAGATACGCAGTATTTT. It codes for CASSSTSGSQHRTDTQYF.

The rearrangement joins TRBV5-1 to TRBJ1-2; TRBD1 is a possible D gene (6 bases). Trimming cost V 0 bases and J 6 bases, with 9 bases left between them. The CDR3 is made up of 13 amino acids. Germline V gene lookup returns CDR1 SGHRS and CDR2 YFSETQ. The CDR3: CASSLEQGNGYTF. CDR3 sequence (DNA): TGCGCCAGCAGCTTGGAACAGGGAAATGGCTACACCTTC.